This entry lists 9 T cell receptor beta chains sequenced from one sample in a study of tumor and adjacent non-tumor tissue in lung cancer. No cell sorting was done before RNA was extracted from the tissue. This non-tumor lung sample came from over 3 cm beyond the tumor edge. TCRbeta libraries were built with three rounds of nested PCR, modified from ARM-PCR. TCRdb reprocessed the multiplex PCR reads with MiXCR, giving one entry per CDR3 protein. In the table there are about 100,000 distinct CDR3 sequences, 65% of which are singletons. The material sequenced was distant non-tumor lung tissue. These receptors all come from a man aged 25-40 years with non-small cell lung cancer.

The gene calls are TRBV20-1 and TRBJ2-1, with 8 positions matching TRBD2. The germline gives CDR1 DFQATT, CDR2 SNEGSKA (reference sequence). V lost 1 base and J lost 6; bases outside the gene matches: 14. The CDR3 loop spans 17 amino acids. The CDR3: CSARGAFKRERSNEQFF. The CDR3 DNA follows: TGCAGTGCTAGAGGAGCTTTTAAGCGGGAGAGGAGCAATGAGCAGTTCTTC.

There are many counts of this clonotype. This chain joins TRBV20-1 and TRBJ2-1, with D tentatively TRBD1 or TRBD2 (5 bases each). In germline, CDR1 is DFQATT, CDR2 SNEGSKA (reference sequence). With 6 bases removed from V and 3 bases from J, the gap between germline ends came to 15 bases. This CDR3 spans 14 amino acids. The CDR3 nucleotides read TGCAGTGCCCAGACCGGGACGGACTACAATGAGCAGTTCTTC. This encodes CSAQTGTDYNEQFF.

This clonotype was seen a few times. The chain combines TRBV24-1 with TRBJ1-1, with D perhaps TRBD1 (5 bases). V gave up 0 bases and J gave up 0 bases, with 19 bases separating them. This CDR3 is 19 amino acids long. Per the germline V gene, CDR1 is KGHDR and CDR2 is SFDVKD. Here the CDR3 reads CATSDLDGARHFMNTEAFF. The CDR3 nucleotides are TGTGCCACCAGTGATTTGGACGGGGCCCGGCACTTTATGAACACTGAAGCTTTCTTT.

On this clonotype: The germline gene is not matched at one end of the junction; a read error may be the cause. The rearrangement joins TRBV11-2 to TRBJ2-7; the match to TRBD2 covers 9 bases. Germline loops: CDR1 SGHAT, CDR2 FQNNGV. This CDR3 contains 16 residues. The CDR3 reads CASSFSGTSSSYEQYF. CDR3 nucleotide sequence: TGTGCCAGTAGCTTTTCCGGGACTAGCAGCTCCTACGAGCAGTACTTC.

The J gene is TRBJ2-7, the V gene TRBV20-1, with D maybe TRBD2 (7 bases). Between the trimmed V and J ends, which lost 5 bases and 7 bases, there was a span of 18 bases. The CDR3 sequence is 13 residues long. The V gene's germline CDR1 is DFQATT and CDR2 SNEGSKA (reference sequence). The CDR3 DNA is TGCAGTGCTCCAGCGGGGAGGGGGACGGAGCAGTACTTC. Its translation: CSAPAGRGTEQYF.

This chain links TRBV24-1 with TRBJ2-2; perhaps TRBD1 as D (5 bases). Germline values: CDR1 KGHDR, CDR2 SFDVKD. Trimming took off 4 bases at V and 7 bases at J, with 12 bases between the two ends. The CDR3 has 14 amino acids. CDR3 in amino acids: CATSDWTRGGELFF. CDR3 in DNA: TGTGCCACCAGTGACTGGACAAGAGGCGGGGAGCTGTTTTTT.

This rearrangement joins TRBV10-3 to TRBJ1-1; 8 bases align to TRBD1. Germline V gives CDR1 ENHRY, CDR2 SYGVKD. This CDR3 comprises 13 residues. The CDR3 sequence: CAKVDRVNTEAFF. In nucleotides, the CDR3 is TGTGCTAAGGTGGACAGGGTGAACACTGAAGCTTTCTTT.

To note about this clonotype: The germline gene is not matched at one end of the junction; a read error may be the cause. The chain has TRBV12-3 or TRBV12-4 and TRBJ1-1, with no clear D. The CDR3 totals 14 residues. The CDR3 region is CASTSTGQNSEAFF. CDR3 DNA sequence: TGTGCCAGCACCAGCACTGGGCAGAACTCTGAAGCTTTCTTT.

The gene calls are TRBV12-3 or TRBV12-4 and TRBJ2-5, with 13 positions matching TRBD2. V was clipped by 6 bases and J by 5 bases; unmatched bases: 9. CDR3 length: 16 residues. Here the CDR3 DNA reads TGTGCCAGCAGCAACCTCGGACTAGCGGGGGTTGAGACCCAGTACTTC. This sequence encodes CASSNLGLAGVETQYF.